A selection of T cell receptor beta chains follows, all from one sample in a study of T cells in Graves' hyperthyroidism and ophthalmopathy. TCRdb reprocessed the multiplex PCR reads via MiXCR and lists one record per CDR3 protein. The sample comprises around 480,000 distinct CDR3 sequences, approximately 14% of which are singletons, and 17% rests with the top ten. The sequencing input was blood. The source is a woman younger than 30 with Graves' hyperthyroidism. Both conserved end residues are part of each CDR3. Fields, in order: CDR3 protein, CDR3 DNA, J gene, D gene, clone size, V gene. D genes are given only for firm matches. Clone size is given for some rows only: seen once, a few or many times, or a class if the clone is expanded.

cdr3_aa: CSAPLAGTLYNEQFF
cdr3_nt: TGCAGTGCTCCCCTAGCGGGGACCCTATACAATGAGCAGTTCTTC
j_call: TRBJ2-1
d_call: TRBD2
clone_size: many
v_call: TRBV20-1

cdr3_aa: CSARIPGNQPQHF
cdr3_nt: TGCAGTGCTAGAATTCCTGGCAATCAGCCCCAGCATTTT
j_call: TRBJ1-5
d_call: NA
clone_size: NA
v_call: TRBV20-1

cdr3_aa: CASSVGGAEGYEQYF
cdr3_nt: TGTGCCAGCAGCGTAGGAGGGGCGGAGGGCTACGAGCAGTACTTC
j_call: TRBJ2-7
d_call: NA
clone_size: many
v_call: TRBV9

cdr3_aa: CASSLWDSTSGRAKNIQYF
cdr3_nt: TGTGCCAGCAGCTTATGGGACTCGACTAGCGGGAGAGCCAAAAACATTCAGTACTTC
j_call: TRBJ2-4
d_call: TRBD2
clone_size: NA
v_call: TRBV11-2

cdr3_aa: CASSLLRGVDTEAFF
cdr3_nt: TGTGCCAGCAGCTTATTGCGTGGGGTTGACACTGAAGCTTTCTTT
j_call: TRBJ1-1
d_call: NA
clone_size: many
v_call: TRBV7-9

cdr3_aa: CASRRGTIYF
cdr3_nt: TGTGCCAGCAGGAGGGGCACCATATATTTT
j_call: TRBJ1-3
d_call: NA
clone_size: few
v_call: TRBV28

cdr3_aa: CASSSSYRGLSNQPQHF
cdr3_nt: TGTGCCAGCAGCTCATCCTACAGGGGGCTGAGCAATCAGCCCCAGCATTTT
j_call: TRBJ1-5
d_call: TRBD1
clone_size: NA
v_call: TRBV7-2

cdr3_aa: CASSQDRGLAEETQYF
cdr3_nt: TGTGCCAGCAGCCAAGATCGCGGGCTAGCGGAAGAGACCCAGTACTTC
j_call: TRBJ2-5
d_call: TRBD2
clone_size: few
v_call: TRBV4-2

cdr3_aa: CASQMVRDTFSGNTIYF
cdr3_nt: TGTGCCAGCCAAATGGTTCGGGACACCTTCTCTGGAAACACCATATATTTT
j_call: TRBJ1-3
d_call: NA
clone_size: NA
v_call: TRBV6-1

cdr3_aa: CASSPGTSGRGLRETQYF
cdr3_nt: TGTGCCAGCAGTCCCGGGACTAGCGGGAGGGGTTTACGGGAGACCCAGTACTTC
j_call: TRBJ2-5
d_call: TRBD2
clone_size: NA
v_call: TRBV12-3/TRBV12-4

cdr3_aa: CATTCIGASGRLDNEQFF
cdr3_nt: TGTGCCACTACGTGTATTGGGGCTAGCGGGAGACTAGACAATGAGCAGTTCTTC
j_call: TRBJ2-1
d_call: TRBD2
clone_size: once
v_call: TRBV19

cdr3_aa: CAWSVKGQGSDTQYF
cdr3_nt: TGTGCCTGGAGTGTAAAGGGCCAGGGGTCAGATACGCAGTATTTT
j_call: TRBJ2-3
d_call: NA
clone_size: many
v_call: TRBV30

cdr3_aa: CASSEGSGDGYTF
cdr3_nt: TGTGCCAGCAGTGAGGGCTCCGGGGATGGCTACACCTTC
j_call: TRBJ1-2
d_call: NA
clone_size: many
v_call: TRBV2

cdr3_aa: CASTSGDYYSSTDTQYF
cdr3_nt: TGTGCCAGCACCTCAGGGGACTATTACTCTAGCACAGATACGCAGTATTTT
j_call: TRBJ2-3
d_call: NA
clone_size: NA
v_call: TRBV9

cdr3_aa: CSAPTGVSNQPQHF
cdr3_nt: TGCAGTGCTCCCACAGGGGTTAGCAATCAGCCCCAGCATTTT
j_call: TRBJ1-5
d_call: TRBD1
clone_size: once
v_call: TRBV20-1

cdr3_aa: CSAPGAWGTEAFF
cdr3_nt: TGCAGTGCCCCCGGCGCTTGGGGCACTGAAGCTTTCTTT
j_call: TRBJ1-1
d_call: NA
clone_size: NA
v_call: TRBV20-1

cdr3_aa: CASSRSEAYNEQFF
cdr3_nt: TGTGCCAGCAGCCGTAGCGAAGCCTACAATGAGCAGTTCTTC
j_call: TRBJ2-1
d_call: NA
clone_size: many
v_call: TRBV7-9

cdr3_aa: CASSYGGRRTGELFF
cdr3_nt: TGTGCCAGCAGCTACGGGGGACGGAGAACCGGGGAGCTGTTTTTT
j_call: TRBJ2-2
d_call: NA
clone_size: many
v_call: TRBV3-1

cdr3_aa: CAWSRTEKLFF
cdr3_nt: TGTGCCTGGAGTAGGACGGAAAAACTGTTTTTT
j_call: TRBJ1-4
d_call: NA
clone_size: NA
v_call: TRBV30

cdr3_aa: CASSQGNPLGELFF
cdr3_nt: TGTGCCAGCAGCCAGGGGAACCCCCTCGGGGAGCTGTTTTTT
j_call: TRBJ2-2
d_call: NA
clone_size: few
v_call: TRBV3-1

cdr3_aa: CAWNSQGSNQPQHF
cdr3_nt: TGTGCCTGGAACAGCCAGGGTTCCAATCAGCCCCAGCATTTT
j_call: TRBJ1-5
d_call: NA
clone_size: many
v_call: TRBV30

cdr3_aa: CASSDRAGYGYTF
cdr3_nt: TGTGCCAGCAGTGACAGGGCGGGTTATGGCTACACCTTC
j_call: TRBJ1-2
d_call: NA
clone_size: many
v_call: TRBV6-1

cdr3_aa: CASGLTTNGQVNQPQHF
cdr3_nt: TGTGCTAGTGGTTTGACGACCAACGGACAGGTTAATCAGCCCCAGCATTTT
j_call: TRBJ1-5
d_call: TRBD1
clone_size: many
v_call: TRBV12-5

cdr3_aa: CASSQPDATEQYF
cdr3_nt: TGCGCCAGCAGCCAACCCGACGCTACCGAGCAGTACTTC
j_call: TRBJ2-7
d_call: NA
clone_size: NA
v_call: TRBV4-1

cdr3_aa: CAWNGQGNGNTIYF
cdr3_nt: TGTGCCTGGAACGGCCAGGGGAATGGAAACACCATCTATTTT
j_call: TRBJ1-3
d_call: NA
clone_size: few
v_call: TRBV30

cdr3_aa: CATSDSRVDYNEQFF
cdr3_nt: TGTGCCACCAGTGATTCAAGGGTAGACTACAATGAGCAGTTCTTC
j_call: TRBJ2-1
d_call: NA
clone_size: few
v_call: TRBV24-1

cdr3_aa: CASSPEDTQYF
cdr3_nt: TGTGCCAGCTCACCTGAGGATACGCAGTATTTT
j_call: TRBJ2-3
d_call: NA
clone_size: many
v_call: TRBV18

cdr3_aa: CASSIGMGLGGTEAFF
cdr3_nt: TGTGCCAGTAGTATCGGTATGGGTCTCGGAGGCACTGAAGCTTTCTTT
j_call: TRBJ1-1
d_call: NA
clone_size: many
v_call: TRBV19

cdr3_aa: CASSMGMPRGYSSQPQHF
cdr3_nt: TGTGCCAGTAGTATGGGGATGCCCAGGGGATATTCGAGTCAGCCCCAGCATTTT
j_call: TRBJ1-5
d_call: NA
clone_size: NA
v_call: TRBV19

cdr3_aa: CASSEAGVMTTEAFF
cdr3_nt: TGTGCCAGCAGTGAAGCGGGGGTAATGACAACTGAAGCTTTCTTT
j_call: TRBJ1-1
d_call: NA
clone_size: many
v_call: TRBV6-1

cdr3_aa: CASSVDRERVPFF
cdr3_nt: TGTGCCAGCAGTGTTGACAGGGAAAGGGTACCGTTCTTC
j_call: TRBJ2-1
d_call: TRBD1
clone_size: NA
v_call: TRBV6-2/TRBV6-3

cdr3_aa: CASGRIQLAGGRYNEQFF
cdr3_nt: TGTGCTAGTGGTCGAATCCAACTAGCGGGAGGACGCTACAATGAGCAGTTCTTC
j_call: TRBJ2-1
d_call: TRBD2
clone_size: many
v_call: TRBV12-5

cdr3_aa: CAISEPDHPPNTGELFF
cdr3_nt: TGTGCCATCAGTGAACCTGACCACCCTCCCAACACCGGGGAGCTGTTTTTT
j_call: TRBJ2-2
d_call: NA
clone_size: NA
v_call: TRBV10-3

cdr3_aa: CATSTSWTSFNNEQFF
cdr3_nt: TGTGCCACCAGCACGTCTTGGACTAGCTTCAACAATGAGCAGTTCTTC
j_call: TRBJ2-1
d_call: TRBD2
clone_size: many
v_call: TRBV15

cdr3_aa: CAISWTSGGTDTQYF
cdr3_nt: TGTGCCATCAGTTGGACTAGCGGGGGCACAGATACGCAGTATTTT
j_call: TRBJ2-3
d_call: TRBD2
clone_size: many
v_call: TRBV10-3

cdr3_aa: CASSLVQGRAFF
cdr3_nt: TGTGCCAGCAGCTTAGTGCAGGGGAGAGCTTTCTTT
j_call: TRBJ1-1
d_call: NA
clone_size: many
v_call: TRBV7-9

cdr3_aa: CSASENTEAFF
cdr3_nt: TGCAGTGCTAGTGAGAACACTGAAGCTTTCTTT
j_call: TRBJ1-1
d_call: NA
clone_size: many
v_call: TRBV20-1

cdr3_aa: CASTPMGVSEAFF
cdr3_nt: TGTGCCAGCACCCCTATGGGGGTATCTGAAGCTTTCTTT
j_call: TRBJ1-1
d_call: NA
clone_size: many
v_call: TRBV2

cdr3_aa: CASSVDSASSGNTIYF
cdr3_nt: TGTGCCAGCAGTGTCGACAGCGCGAGCTCTGGAAACACCATATATTTT
j_call: TRBJ1-3
d_call: NA
clone_size: NA
v_call: TRBV6-1

cdr3_aa: CSVEAVGVTYNEQFF
cdr3_nt: TGCAGCGTTGAAGCGGTGGGAGTGACCTACAATGAGCAGTTCTTC
j_call: TRBJ2-1
d_call: NA
clone_size: many
v_call: TRBV29-1

cdr3_aa: CASSRQGAPGAEAFF
cdr3_nt: TGTGCCAGCAGCCGACAGGGGGCTCCTGGTGCTGAAGCTTTCTTT
j_call: TRBJ1-1
d_call: TRBD1
clone_size: few
v_call: TRBV7-3

cdr3_aa: CASSSLRVSGANVLTF
cdr3_nt: TGTGCCAGCAGCTCTCTACGGGTCTCTGGGGCCAACGTCCTGACTTTC
j_call: TRBJ2-6
d_call: NA
clone_size: many
v_call: TRBV2

cdr3_aa: CASSGGTELYEQYF
cdr3_nt: TGTGCCAGCAGTGGGGGGACGGAACTCTACGAGCAGTACTTC
j_call: TRBJ2-7
d_call: NA
clone_size: few
v_call: TRBV2

cdr3_aa: CSARWLAGETQYF
cdr3_nt: TGCAGTGCTAGGTGGCTAGCTGGGGAGACCCAGTACTTC
j_call: TRBJ2-5
d_call: NA
clone_size: many
v_call: TRBV20-1

cdr3_aa: CSVDTGRDTQYF
cdr3_nt: TGCAGCGTTGATACAGGCAGAGATACGCAGTATTTT
j_call: TRBJ2-3
d_call: NA
clone_size: few
v_call: TRBV29-1

cdr3_aa: CARTPQGQGIHEQYF
cdr3_nt: TGTGCCAGGACGCCCCAGGGGCAGGGGATCCACGAGCAGTACTTC
j_call: TRBJ2-7
d_call: NA
clone_size: few
v_call: TRBV27

cdr3_aa: CASSQRSTDTQYF
cdr3_nt: TGTGCCAGCAGTCAGAGAAGCACAGATACGCAGTATTTT
j_call: TRBJ2-3
d_call: NA
clone_size: few
v_call: TRBV10-3

cdr3_aa: CASSLGLQPGQGDEKLFF
cdr3_nt: TGTGCCAGCAGCCTAGGTCTACAACCGGGACAGGGGGATGAAAAACTGTTTTTT
j_call: TRBJ1-4
d_call: TRBD1
clone_size: many
v_call: TRBV5-4

cdr3_aa: CSTGQAAPSGYGYTF
cdr3_nt: TGCAGTACTGGACAGGCGGCCCCATCAGGCTATGGCTACACCTTC
j_call: TRBJ1-2
d_call: TRBD1
clone_size: NA
v_call: TRBV20-1

cdr3_aa: CSALPLEGGRGTDTQYF
cdr3_nt: TGCAGTGCCCTACCCTTGGAGGGAGGCCGAGGGACAGATACGCAGTATTTT
j_call: TRBJ2-3
d_call: NA
clone_size: many
v_call: TRBV20-1

cdr3_aa: CASSALQGLETQYF
cdr3_nt: TGTGCCAGCAGCGCCCTACAGGGACTGGAGACCCAGTACTTC
j_call: TRBJ2-5
d_call: NA
clone_size: many
v_call: TRBV5-8

cdr3_aa: CAWTSVYNEQFF
cdr3_nt: TGTGCCTGGACTAGCGTCTACAATGAGCAGTTCTTC
j_call: TRBJ2-1
d_call: NA
clone_size: few
v_call: TRBV30

cdr3_aa: CASSHPTGQAFF
cdr3_nt: TGTGCCAGCAGCCATCCGACAGGTCAAGCTTTCTTT
j_call: TRBJ1-1
d_call: NA
clone_size: many
v_call: TRBV14

cdr3_aa: CASRQGGFSGYTF
cdr3_nt: TGTGCCAGCAGACAGGGCGGTTTTTCTGGCTACACCTTC
j_call: TRBJ1-2
d_call: NA
clone_size: NA
v_call: TRBV28

cdr3_aa: CASSWLGSEQFF
cdr3_nt: TGTGCCAGCAGCTGGCTAGGCAGTGAGCAGTTCTTC
j_call: TRBJ2-1
d_call: NA
clone_size: once
v_call: TRBV5-6

cdr3_aa: CASSLGGESGNEQFF
cdr3_nt: TGCGCCAGCAGCTTGGGGGGAGAAAGCGGGAATGAGCAGTTCTTC
j_call: TRBJ2-1
d_call: NA
clone_size: many
v_call: TRBV5-1

cdr3_aa: CASRDTHEQYF
cdr3_nt: TGCGCCAGCAGGGACACCCACGAGCAGTACTTC
j_call: TRBJ2-7
d_call: NA
clone_size: few
v_call: TRBV10-2